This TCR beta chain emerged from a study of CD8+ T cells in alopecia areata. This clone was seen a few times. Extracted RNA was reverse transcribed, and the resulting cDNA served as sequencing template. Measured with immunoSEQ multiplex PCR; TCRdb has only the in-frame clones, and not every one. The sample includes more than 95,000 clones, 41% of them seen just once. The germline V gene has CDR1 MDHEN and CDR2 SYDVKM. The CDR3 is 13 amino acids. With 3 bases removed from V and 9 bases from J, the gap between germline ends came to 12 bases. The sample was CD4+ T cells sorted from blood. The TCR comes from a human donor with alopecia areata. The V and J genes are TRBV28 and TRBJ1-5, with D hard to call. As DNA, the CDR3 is TGTGCCAGCAGTTTGCCCCGGCGCTCGCCCCAGCATTTT. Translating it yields CASSLPRRSPQHF.